The rows below give T cell receptor beta chains drawn from one sample of a study of T cell repertoires in cytomegalovirus infection. TCRdb fed the reads into MiXCR, producing one record per CDR3 protein. Of roughly 630,000 distinct CDR3 sequences listed, less than 25% are singletons. The sample consisted of CD8+ T cells from PBMCs. The receptors were gathered from a human donor in good health (CMV status not recorded). Some clones in this sample may be carry-over from other donors' samples. The CDR3 runs from the conserved cysteine through the conserved F or W. The order of the fields is V gene, J gene, clone size, D gene, CDR3 DNA, CDR3 protein. The D gene is left open where the match is weak. A clone size is listed for some rows: how often the clone was seen (once, few, many), or a class if it is expanded.

V: TRBV4-1; J: TRBJ2-2; size: NA; D: NA; DNA: TGCGCCAGCAGCCTCCCCGGAGGGGCCGGGGAGCTGTTTTTT; CDR3: CASSLPGGAGELFF
V: TRBV7-6; J: TRBJ1-3; size: many; D: NA; DNA: TGTGCCAGCAGCTCGGGACCCACGGCTGGAAACACCATATATTTT; CDR3: CASSSGPTAGNTIYF
V: TRBV2; J: TRBJ2-1; size: NA; D: TRBD1; DNA: TGTGCCAGTCCGGACAGGGTCGTCGAGCACGATGAGCAGTTCTTC; CDR3: CASPDRVVEHDEQFF
V: TRBV10-1; J: TRBJ1-3; size: NA; D: NA; DNA: TGCGCCAGCCAAGGGGCCTCCTCTGGAAACACCATATATTTT; CDR3: CASQGASSGNTIYF
V: TRBV7-2; J: TRBJ1-1; size: NA; D: NA; DNA: TGTGCCAGCAGCCTAATCTTGGTAGGACGGACAGATGAAGCTTTCTTT; CDR3: CASSLILVGRTDEAFF
V: TRBV7-6; J: TRBJ1-4; size: many; D: TRBD1; DNA: TGTGCCAGCAGCTTGCAGGGGGCGGCTAATGAAAAACTGTTTTTT; CDR3: CASSLQGAANEKLFF
V: TRBV7-9; J: TRBJ2-7; size: many; D: TRBD1; DNA: TGTGCCAGCAGCCTACCTCGACAGGGATACTACGAGCAGTACTTC; CDR3: CASSLPRQGYYEQYF
V: TRBV28; J: TRBJ2-5; size: NA; D: TRBD2; DNA: TGTGCCAGCAGTCACAGACTAGCGGGGAAGCAAGAGACCCAGTACTTC; CDR3: CASSHRLAGKQETQYF
V: TRBV28; J: TRBJ2-2; size: NA; D: NA; DNA: TGTGCCAGCAGATTTCCATCTGTTCGGAGGCAGGGAGGAACCGGGGAGCTGTTTTTT; CDR3: CASRFPSVRRQGGTGELFF
V: TRBV28; J: TRBJ1-5; size: few; D: TRBD1; DNA: TGTGCCAGCAGAACCCCCACAGGGGAGGCCAATCAGCCCCAGCATTTT; CDR3: CASRTPTGEANQPQHF
V: TRBV7-9; J: TRBJ2-7; size: NA; D: TRBD1; DNA: TGTGCCAGCAGCAATTCGGGACAGGGGAAATTCGAGCAGTACTTC; CDR3: CASSNSGQGKFEQYF
V: TRBV7-9; J: TRBJ1-5; size: few; D: NA; DNA: TGTGCCAGCAGCCTGTTTGTTAATCAGCCCCAGCATTTT; CDR3: CASSLFVNQPQHF
V: TRBV7-6; J: TRBJ2-7; size: many; D: NA; DNA: TGTGCCAGCAGCCCCAGGGACTCTAATTCCGAGCAGTACTTC; CDR3: CASSPRDSNSEQYF
V: TRBV5-6; J: TRBJ1-5; size: NA; D: NA; DNA: TGTGCCAGCAGTTTGGGCCCCGGCAGGACTCCGCCCCAGCATTTT; CDR3: CASSLGPGRTPPQHF
V: TRBV7-8; J: TRBJ2-7; size: many; D: NA; DNA: TGTGCCAGCAGCCCCTCCCAGGGGAACGAGCAGTACTTC; CDR3: CASSPSQGNEQYF
V: TRBV10-3; J: TRBJ2-7; size: NA; D: TRBD1; DNA: TGTGCCATCAGTGAGTCCGGGACAGGGGTCTTCTACGAGCAGTACTTC; CDR3: CAISESGTGVFYEQYF
V: TRBV20-1; J: TRBJ1-6; size: few; D: NA; DNA: TGCAGTGCTCCCCTCAGGAGGGCGAGCCATAATTCACCCCTCCACTTT; CDR3: CSAPLRRASHNSPLHF
V: TRBV7-6; J: TRBJ2-2; size: few; D: TRBD2; DNA: TGTGCCAGCAGCCTTACTAGCGGGGGACGGGAGCTGTTTTTT; CDR3: CASSLTSGGRELFF
V: TRBV7-2; J: TRBJ1-1; size: many; D: NA; DNA: TGTGCCAGCAGCGAAGAGCCGGGGAACACTGAAGCTTTCTTT; CDR3: CASSEEPGNTEAFF
V: TRBV7-6; J: TRBJ2-1; size: few; D: NA; DNA: TGTGCCAGCAGCCCCGGACCCAACGGTAATGAGCAGTTCTTC; CDR3: CASSPGPNGNEQFF
V: TRBV7-6; J: TRBJ2-2; size: many; D: NA; DNA: TGTGCCAGCAGCTTAGTCGGGGGGCCGGCCGGGGAGCTGTTTTTT; CDR3: CASSLVGGPAGELFF
V: TRBV7-9; J: TRBJ2-1; size: NA; D: NA; DNA: TGTGCCAGCAGCTTTGCCGAACGGGGGTACAATGAGCAGTTCTTC; CDR3: CASSFAERGYNEQFF
V: TRBV4-3; J: TRBJ2-4; size: NA; D: TRBD2; DNA: TGCGCCAGCAGCCAAGATCCCCCAGCGGGGGGGGGCGACATTCAGTACTTC; CDR3: CASSQDPPAGGGDIQYF
V: TRBV6-2/TRBV6-3; J: TRBJ1-1; size: NA; D: TRBD1; DNA: TGTGCCAGCAGTTACGGAACCGGGACAGGGGCTCGGGCTGAAGCTTTCTTT; CDR3: CASSYGTGTGARAEAFF
V: TRBV9; J: TRBJ2-3; size: NA; D: TRBD1; DNA: TGTGCCAGCAGCGTAGTTGAGGGGGCTGGCACAGATACGCAGTATTTT; CDR3: CASSVVEGAGTDTQYF
V: TRBV27; J: TRBJ2-7; size: NA; D: TRBD1; DNA: TGTGCCAGCAGTTTATCGGGGACAGGGGTTGAGCAGTACTTC; CDR3: CASSLSGTGVEQYF
V: TRBV7-2; J: TRBJ2-5; size: many; D: TRBD1; DNA: TGTGCCAGCAGCTTACGGGTCAGCCTCACAGGGGGAGAGACCCAGTACTTC; CDR3: CASSLRVSLTGGETQYF
V: TRBV7-2; J: TRBJ1-6; size: few; D: NA; DNA: TGTGCCAGCAGCGTACAAGGGGTTTCATCACCCCTCCACTTT; CDR3: CASSVQGVSSPLHF
V: TRBV7-2; J: TRBJ1-1; size: many; D: TRBD1; DNA: TGTGCCAGCAGCTACAGGGGGCGGGCTGAAGCTTTCTTT; CDR3: CASSYRGRAEAFF
V: TRBV5-6; J: TRBJ1-4; size: NA; D: TRBD1; DNA: TGTGCCAGCAGTGACGGACAGGGGGAAGCTAATGAAAAACTGTTTTTT; CDR3: CASSDGQGEANEKLFF
V: TRBV20-1; J: TRBJ2-7; size: once; D: TRBD2; DNA: TGCAGTGCTTTTAGCGGGCGCGACCCTTCCTACGAGCAGTACTTC; CDR3: CSAFSGRDPSYEQYF
V: TRBV13; J: TRBJ2-1; size: few; D: NA; DNA: TGTGCCAGCAGTTCCCGACTAGATCGTCCCTACAATGAGCAGTTCTTC; CDR3: CASSSRLDRPYNEQFF
V: TRBV20-1; J: TRBJ2-1; size: NA; D: TRBD2; DNA: TGCAGTGCTAGAGGAGTAGCGGGGGGTTACAATGAGCAGTTCTTC; CDR3: CSARGVAGGYNEQFF
V: TRBV15; J: TRBJ2-2; size: few; D: NA; DNA: TGTGCCACCAGCAGAGAAGGTTCTACCGGGGAGCTGTTTTTT; CDR3: CATSREGSTGELFF
V: TRBV10-3; J: TRBJ2-5; size: many; D: NA; DNA: TGTGCCATCAGTGGGTCCTGGGACTCCGAAGAGACCCAGTACTTC; CDR3: CAISGSWDSEETQYF
V: TRBV9; J: TRBJ1-1; size: NA; D: NA; DNA: TGTGCCAGCAGCGTTAGAGGATCTGAAGCTTTCTTT; CDR3: CASSVRGSEAFF
V: TRBV7-8; J: TRBJ2-1; size: few; D: NA; DNA: TGTGCCAGCAGCTTGGGGGGGGCGCGGGATGAGCAGTTCTTC; CDR3: CASSLGGARDEQFF
V: TRBV6-2/TRBV6-3; J: TRBJ2-3; size: many; D: TRBD2; DNA: TGTGCCAGCAGTTACCCTACTAGCGGGGGGGCCCTAGATACGCAGTATTTT; CDR3: CASSYPTSGGALDTQYF
V: TRBV15; J: TRBJ1-5; size: NA; D: TRBD1; DNA: TGTGTCACCCCAGGGGGTTATAGCAATCAGCCCCAGCATTTT; CDR3: CVTPGGYSNQPQHF
V: TRBV6-5; J: TRBJ1-2; size: few; D: TRBD1; DNA: TGTGCCAGCAGTGGGACAGGGTCAGCCCTGGACTATGGCTACACCTTC; CDR3: CASSGTGSALDYGYTF
V: TRBV2; J: TRBJ1-5; size: NA; D: TRBD1; DNA: TGTGCCAGCAGTGAATTCCCAGGGGGCGGCCAGCCCCAGCATTTT; CDR3: CASSEFPGGGQPQHF